This TCR beta chain was profiled in a study of T cell changes during pregnancy in multiple sclerosis. With 3 bases removed from V and 3 bases from J, the gap between germline ends came to 5 bases. Germline V gene sequence: CDR1 SGHNT, CDR2 YENEEA. There are 12 residues in the CDR3. The table came from immunoSEQ multiplex PCR; TCRdb's copy has only in-frame clones and leaves some out. The sample shows approximately 21,000 clones, approximately 90% of them seen only once. The origin of this receptor is a female donor in good health, enrolled as a control in a pregnancy study. The chain has TRBV11-3 and TRBJ1-1; the D is unclear. The specimen was CD8+ T cells from peripheral blood mononuclear cells, collected in the third trimester of pregnancy. As DNA, the CDR3 is TGTGCCAGCAGCTTCGGTGACACTGAAGCTTTCTTT. Protein: CASSFGDTEAFF. Together with reference TRBV11-3 and TRBJ1-1, the CDR3 gives the full variable domain: EAGVVQSPRYKIIEKKQPVAFWCNPISGHNTLYWYLQNLGQGPELLIRYENEEAVDDSQLPKDRFSAERLKGVDSTLKIQPAELGDSAVYLCASSFGDTEAFFGQGTRLTVV.